This passage covers 10 T cell receptor beta chains from one sample sequenced in a study of blood T cell repertoires in COVID-19. TCRdb's copy holds only in-frame clones and misses some; the assay was immunoSEQ multiplex PCR. The sample includes hundreds of thousands of clones, about nine tenths of them seen just once. Sequenced input: PBMCs or T cells enriched from blood (not recorded which). These receptor sequences come from a man over 45 who had been exposed to COVID-19.

The J gene is TRBJ2-2, the V gene TRBV24-1, with 7 bases that match TRBD1. V lost 0 bases, J lost 2 bases, and 2 bases stayed unmatched. CDR1 is KGHDR, CDR2 SFDVKD, per germline. The CDR3 is 16 residues long. The CDR3 sequence is CATSDLRQGNTGELFF. CDR3 DNA: TGTGCCACCAGTGATTTGCGACAGGGAAACACCGGGGAGCTGTTTTTT.

This clone was seen once. The chain carries TRBV18 and TRBJ1-1; the D gene is possibly TRBD1 (6 bases). CDR1 and CDR2 from the germline V gene are KGHSH and LQKENI. CDR3 length equals 15 residues. The V and J ends lost 1 base and 1 base respectively, with 10 bases between them. The CDR3 protein is CASSPQSTGNTEAFF. The CDR3 region has the DNA TGTGCCAGCTCACCACAATCGACAGGGAACACTGAAGCTTTCTTT.

This chain connects TRBV5-1 to TRBJ2-3, with a tentative D call TRBD2 (5 bases). CDR3 length equals 14 residues. Looked up from germline, CDR1 is SGHRS and CDR2 is YFSETQ. The V end lost 5 bases, the J end lost 6 bases, and 16 bases lay between the germline ends. This chain's CDR3 is CASSRGPLSDTQYF. The CDR3 DNA follows: TGCGCCAGCAGTCGCGGGCCCTTAAGTGATACGCAGTATTTT.

This clone has more than one count but fewer than ten. The J gene is TRBJ1-1, the V gene TRBV11-3; perhaps TRBD1 as D (6 bases). CDR3 length: 14 residues. Germline lookup yields CDR1 SGHNT and CDR2 YENEEA. The V end lost 3 bases, the J end lost 6 bases, and 14 bases lay between the germline ends. This chain's CDR3 is CASSFVRGLAEAFF. CDR3 in DNA: TGTGCCAGCAGCTTCGTCAGGGGCTTGGCTGAAGCTTTCTTT.

Remarks on this clone: This specimen includes other DNA sequences encoding the same CDR3. The chain recombines TRBV27 with TRBJ1-5, with 7 bases identical to TRBD1. Germline V gene sequence: CDR1 MNHEY, CDR2 SMNVEV (reference sequence). V was pared by 6 bases and J by 4 bases, with 3 bases of the junction left unmatched. The CDR3 spans 13 residues. The CDR3 loop is CASSRDRNQPQHF. The CDR3 DNA reads as TGTGCCAGCAGCCGGGACAGAAATCAGCCCCAGCATTTT.

The rearrangement joins TRBV28 to TRBJ1-5, with D possibly matching TRBD1 (5 bases). The CDR3 has 14 residues. The V end lost 5 bases, the J end lost 0 bases, and 8 bases lay between the germline ends. Germline CDR1 is MDHEN and CDR2 is SYDVKM. CDR3 sequence reads: CASSQDISNQPQHF. CDR3 nucleotide sequence: TGTGCCAGCAGTCAGGACATTAGCAATCAGCCCCAGCATTTT. Full variable domain (rest looked up from reference TRBV28 and TRBJ1-5): DVKVTQSSRYLVKRTGEKVFLECVQDMDHENMFWYRQDPGLGLRLIYFSYDVKMKEKGDIPEGYSVSREKKERFSLILESASTNQTSMYLCASSQDISNQPQHFGDGTRLSIL.

In this sample, this clone turned up once. The chain employs TRBV29-1 and TRBJ1-5; D gene uncertain. The CDR3 contains 13 residues. V was trimmed by 4 bases and J by 0 bases, leaving 7 bases between them. Germline V gene data show CDR1 as SQVTM and CDR2 as ANQGSEA. Here the CDR3 DNA reads TGCAGCGTTGGTGAGCATAGCAATCAGCCCCAGCATTTT. This sequence encodes CSVGEHSNQPQHF.

The chain has TRBV7-2 and TRBJ1-5, with 8 bases that match TRBD1. The CDR3 loop spans 13 amino acids. V lost 5 bases, J lost 7 bases, and 4 bases stayed unmatched. CDR1 SGHTA and CDR2 FQGNSA come from the germline V gene. The CDR3 sequence is CASSRDRGQPQHF. The CDR3 DNA reads TGTGCCAGCAGCAGAGACAGGGGACAGCCCCAGCATTTT.

This clone appeared once. The chain joins TRBV5-1 to TRBJ1-1; D perhaps matches TRBD1 (5 bases). CDR1 is SGHRS, CDR2 YFSETQ, per germline. This CDR3 spans 14 amino acids. The V end was cut by 4 bases, the J end by 3 bases, with 13 bases between. CDR3 region: CASSMGPQDTEAFF. CDR3 nucleotide sequence: TGCGCCAGCAGCATGGGACCCCAGGACACTGAAGCTTTCTTT.

This chain uses TRBV19 with TRBJ2-6; D unresolved. This CDR3 contains 15 residues. Germline V CDR1 and CDR2: LNHDA, SQIVND (reference sequence). Trimming cost V 5 bases and J 0 bases, with 8 bases left between them. CDR3 sequence reads: CASSPQNSGANVLTF. The CDR3 DNA reads TGTGCCAGTAGTCCGCAGAACTCTGGGGCCAACGTCCTGACTTTC.